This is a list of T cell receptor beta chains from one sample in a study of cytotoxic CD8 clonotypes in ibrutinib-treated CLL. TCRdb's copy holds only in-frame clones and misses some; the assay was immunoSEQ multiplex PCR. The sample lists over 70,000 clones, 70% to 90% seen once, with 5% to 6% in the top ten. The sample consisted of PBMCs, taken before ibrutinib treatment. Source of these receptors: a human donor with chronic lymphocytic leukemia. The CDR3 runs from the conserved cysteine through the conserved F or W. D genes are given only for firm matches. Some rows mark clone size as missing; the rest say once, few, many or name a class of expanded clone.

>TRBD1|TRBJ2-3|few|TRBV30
TGTGCCTGGAGCCGACTAAGGGGGACAGGGGGCGGCACAGATACGCAGTATTTT
CAWSRLRGTGGGTDTQYF
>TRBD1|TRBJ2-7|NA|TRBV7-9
TGTGCCAGCAGCTTAAGTACAGGGGTAGTCTACGAGCAGTACTTC
CASSLSTGVVYEQYF
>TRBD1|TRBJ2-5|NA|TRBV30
TGTGCCTGGAGTGAGGCAGGGGGCGAGACCCAGTACTTC
CAWSEAGGETQYF
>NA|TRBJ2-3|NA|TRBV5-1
TGCGCCAGCAGCTTCGCGGGTGCAACAGATACGCAGTATTTT
CASSFAGATDTQYF
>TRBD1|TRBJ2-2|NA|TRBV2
TGTGCCAGCAGTGAGGACAGGGGGCCCGGGGAGCTGTTTTTT
CASSEDRGPGELFF
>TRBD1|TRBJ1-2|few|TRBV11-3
TGTGCCAGCAGCAGGACAGGGGGATCAGACTATGGCTACACCTTC
CASSRTGGSDYGYTF
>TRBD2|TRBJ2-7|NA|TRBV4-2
TGTGCCAGCAGCCAAGATTTCCCCAGCGGGAGAGGGTACGAGCAGTACTTC
CASSQDFPSGRGYEQYF
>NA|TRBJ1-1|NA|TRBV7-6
TGTGCCAGCAGCCCGGACAAAAACACTGAAGCTTTCTTT
CASSPDKNTEAFF
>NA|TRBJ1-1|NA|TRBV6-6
TGTGCCAGCAGCATACAGGGTTTCACTGAAGCTTTCTTT
CASSIQGFTEAFF
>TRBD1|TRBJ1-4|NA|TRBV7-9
TGTGCCAGCAGCTCTATCCGGGACAGGGCTGAAAAACTGTTTTTT
CASSSIRDRAEKLFF
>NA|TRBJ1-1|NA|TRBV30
TGTGCCTGGATAGTAAGCCACCCGAGAGCTTTCTTT
CAWIVSHPRAFF
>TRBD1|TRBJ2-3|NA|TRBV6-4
TGTGCCAGCGGGACAGGGGGCTTTTCAGATACGCAGTATTTT
CASGTGGFSDTQYF
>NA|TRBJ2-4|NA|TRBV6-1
TGTGCCAGCAGTGAAGCGCTGGCGGAGGGGGGGAACATTCAGTACTTC
CASSEALAEGGNIQYF
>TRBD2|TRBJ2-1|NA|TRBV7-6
TGTGCCAGCAGCTTAATGCGGGAGGGTGGCCATGAGCAGTTCTTC
CASSLMREGGHEQFF
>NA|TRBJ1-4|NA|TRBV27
TGTGCCAGCAGTCCAGGCGTTTACAGGGCGGGTAATGAAAAACTGTTTTTT
CASSPGVYRAGNEKLFF
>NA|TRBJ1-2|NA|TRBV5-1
TGCGCCAGCAGCTTGGGACCCTGGGAGGTCTACACCTTC
CASSLGPWEVYTF
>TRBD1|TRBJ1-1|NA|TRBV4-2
TGTGCCAGCAGCCAAGAAGGGACAGTGAACACTGAAGCTTTCTTT
CASSQEGTVNTEAFF
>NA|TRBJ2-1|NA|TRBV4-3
TGCGCCAGCAGCCAAGATCTAGGCAATGAGCAGTTCTTC
CASSQDLGNEQFF
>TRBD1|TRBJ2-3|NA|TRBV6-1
TGTGCCATCGGAGACCGGGACAGGGCCACAGATACGCAGTATTTT
CAIGDRDRATDTQYF
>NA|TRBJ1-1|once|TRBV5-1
TGCGCCAGCAGGCCAAGGGCCGAATTCACTGAAGCTTTCTTT
CASRPRAEFTEAFF
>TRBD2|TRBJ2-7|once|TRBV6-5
TGTGCCAGCAGCTACGAACTCCGGGGGGCCTACGAGCAGTACTTC
CASSYELRGAYEQYF
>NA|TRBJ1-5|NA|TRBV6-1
TGTGCCAGCAGTGAAATTAGCAATCAGCCCCAGCATTTT
CASSEISNQPQHF
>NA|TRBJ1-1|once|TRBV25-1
TGTGCCAGCAGTGAAGCTGGCTCGGGAGACACTGAAGCTTTCTTT
CASSEAGSGDTEAFF
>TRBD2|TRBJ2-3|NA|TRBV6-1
TGTGCCACCAACAGCGGGAGGTTGCCAGATACGCAGTATTTT
CATNSGRLPDTQYF
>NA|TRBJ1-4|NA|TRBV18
TGTGCCAGCTCACCCGACAGAACTAATGAAAAACTGTTTTTT
CASSPDRTNEKLFF
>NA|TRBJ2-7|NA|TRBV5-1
TGCGCCAGCAGCTCTTCCTTAGACGAGCAGTACTTC
CASSSSLDEQYF
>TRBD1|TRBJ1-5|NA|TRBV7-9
TGTGCCAGCAGCTCCGGACAGGGGGCTCATCAGCCCCAGCATTTT
CASSSGQGAHQPQHF